The entry below gives a single T cell receptor beta chain sequence along with its context. The junction had 8 bases not matched to a gene; V was cut back by 4 bases and J by 7 bases. Germline loops: CDR1 SGHDN, CDR2 FVKESK. The CDR3 has 14 residues. The source of the sample is a study of blood T cell repertoires in COVID-19. Study information: The samples span acute and convalescent COVID-19 from the United States, Italy and Spain. Sample material is recorded as cDNA or gDNA derived from T cells, B-cell-depleted T cells, or PBMCs.

Under the authors' procedure: The assay estimated nucleated cells by amplifying reference gene primers. Libraries were prepared by immunoSEQ multiplex PCR; TCRdb keeps only in-frame clonotypes and omits some of them. That table is the source of V, J and clone size, and D and trimming were worked out from the DNA. Altogether around 60,000 clones are present, about 74% being singletons, with the ten largest covering 28%. The sequence derives from a woman older than 75 with acute or convalescent COVID-19. Sequencing was carried out using peripheral blood. This rearrangement joins TRBV14 to TRBJ2-3, with TRBD2 matching over 7 bases. CDR3 bases: TGTGCCAGCAGCCCACGAGCGGGACCTAATACGCAGTATTTT. It specifies CASSPRAGPNTQYF.